The clone carrying this T cell receptor (beta chain) was observed a single time. What it binds is not known. There are 17 residues in the CDR3. Measured with immunoSEQ multiplex PCR; TCRdb has only the in-frame clones, and not every one. The sample records 150,000 or so clones, 91% being singletons. This sample stems from a study of T cell responses to AZD1222 COVID-19 vaccine. Overall study findings and caveats: Donors were largely white British and mainly female; clonal diversity was possibly underestimated. Baseline serology detected seropositivity in only 5 to 7 AZD1222 recipients. A reported finding is that nearly half of spike-specific TCRs target unmutated variant regions.

Specimen: peripheral blood, collected 28 days after the second AZD1222 dose. This chain uses TRBV21-1 with TRBJ2-5; the table's D call, TRBD1, was not checked against the DNA. TRBV21-1 is tagged as a pseudogene. The TCR comes from an adult who received the AZD1222 COVID-19 vaccine. The CDR3 spells CASGNRDGTPGQETQYF. The CDR3 DNA reads TGTGCCAGCGGGAACCGCGACGGGACACCGGGGCAAGAGACCCAGTACTTC.